The T cell receptor (beta chain) described here comes from a study of T cell changes during pregnancy in multiple sclerosis. The CDR3 has 17 amino acids. V lost 8 bases, J lost 0 bases, and 17 bases lay in between. Germline lookup yields CDR1 MNHEY and CDR2 SMNVEV (reference sequence). Sequencing used immunoSEQ multiplex PCR; TCRdb keeps in-frame clones, though not all of them. The sample carries about 130,000 clones, roughly 95% recorded once. This chain links TRBV27 with TRBJ2-6; unclear D gene. The sample here was peripheral blood, taken after pregnancy. This sequence originates from a female donor with multiple sclerosis, enrolled in a pregnancy study. The CDR3 bases are TGTGCCAGCGCCTCACGCGCTGGGCGCTCTGGGGCCAACGTCCTGACTTTC. Protein product: CASASRAGRSGANVLTF.